This TCR beta chain appears in the sequencing data of a study of T-cell reconstitution after alpha-beta-depleted transplantation in children. A library of TCRbeta sequences, prepared with unique molecular identifiers, was generated. Using its own MiXCR run on the PCR reads, TCRdb lists one record per CDR3 protein. The sample holds under 50,000 distinct CDR3 sequences, roughly half seen once. Germline assignment: CDR1 MNHEY and CDR2 SVGAGI. This CDR3 region has 15 residues. V lost 7 bases and J lost 0, with 14 bases in between. This clonotype was picked up a small number of times. This specimen was peripheral blood, taken before TCRalphabeta/CD19-depleted stem cell transplant. The TCR comes from a boy younger than two with SCID, due to receive a stem cell transplant. V is TRBV6-5 and J is TRBJ2-3, with D possibly called TRBD1 or TRBD2 (5 bases each). CDR3 bases: TGTGCCAGCACTTTAAGGGACCCTAGCACAGATACGCAGTATTTT. It yields the protein CASTLRDPSTDTQYF.